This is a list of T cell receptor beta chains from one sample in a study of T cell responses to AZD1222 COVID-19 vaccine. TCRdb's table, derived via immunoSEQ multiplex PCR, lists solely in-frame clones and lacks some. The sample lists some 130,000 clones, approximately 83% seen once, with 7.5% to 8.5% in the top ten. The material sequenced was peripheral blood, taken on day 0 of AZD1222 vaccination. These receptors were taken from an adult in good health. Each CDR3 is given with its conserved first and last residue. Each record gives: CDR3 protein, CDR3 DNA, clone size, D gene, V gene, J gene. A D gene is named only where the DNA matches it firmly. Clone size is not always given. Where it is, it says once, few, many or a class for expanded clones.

CDR3: CATSRRGSTGYTGELFF; DNA: TGTGCCACCAGCAGGAGGGGATCAACAGGGTACACCGGGGAGCTGTTTTTT; size: NA; D: NA; V: TRBV15; J: TRBJ2-2
CDR3: CASSGLGAYTQYF; DNA: TGTGCCAGCAGCGGCCTGGGGGCGTATACGCAGTATTTT; size: NA; D: NA; V: TRBV7-2; J: TRBJ2-3
CDR3: CASRGTGEGTYEQYF; DNA: TGTGCCAGCAGGGGGACAGGGGAGGGGACTTACGAGCAGTACTTC; size: NA; D: TRBD1; V: TRBV3-1/TRBV3-2; J: TRBJ2-7
CDR3: CASSGLGQGGQPQHF; DNA: TGTGCCAGCAGTGGGCTAGGACAGGGGGGTCAGCCCCAGCATTTT; size: NA; D: TRBD1; V: TRBV2; J: TRBJ1-5
CDR3: CASRRDPNEKLFF; DNA: TGTGCCAGCCGCCGGGACCCGAATGAAAAACTGTTTTTT; size: NA; D: NA; V: TRBV2; J: TRBJ1-4
CDR3: CASSPQVYEQYF; DNA: TGTGCCAGCAGTCCCCAAGTCTACGAGCAGTACTTC; size: NA; D: NA; V: TRBV6-2/TRBV6-3; J: TRBJ2-7
CDR3: CASSRTSDVGNEQFF; DNA: TGTGCCAGCAGCCGGACTAGCGACGTTGGCAATGAGCAGTTCTTC; size: NA; D: TRBD2; V: TRBV11-2; J: TRBJ2-1
CDR3: CASSLDFATEAFF; DNA: TGTGCCAGCAGCTTAGATTTTGCTACTGAAGCTTTCTTT; size: NA; D: NA; V: TRBV11-3; J: TRBJ1-1
CDR3: CATSDGSRGGGDTQYF; DNA: TGTGCCACCAGTGATGGCTCCCGGGGGGGCGGAGATACGCAGTATTTT; size: NA; D: TRBD2; V: TRBV24-1; J: TRBJ2-3
CDR3: CASSEVVGNEKLFF; DNA: TGTGCCAGCAGTGAAGTGGTTGGTAATGAAAAACTGTTTTTT; size: NA; D: NA; V: TRBV2; J: TRBJ1-4
CDR3: CASSTIRTLRNSGNTIYF; DNA: TGTGCCAGCAGCACAATCAGGACACTTCGGAACTCTGGAAACACCATATATTTT; size: NA; D: NA; V: TRBV21-1; J: TRBJ1-3
CDR3: CASSKTSGSFEQYF; DNA: TGTGCCAGCAGTAAGACTAGCGGGAGTTTCGAGCAGTACTTC; size: NA; D: TRBD2; V: TRBV28; J: TRBJ2-7
CDR3: CASSTDREHNSPLHF; DNA: TGTGCCAGCAGCACAGACAGGGAACATAATTCACCCCTCCACTTT; size: NA; D: TRBD1; V: TRBV7-9; J: TRBJ1-6
CDR3: CASSQEEEDTQYF; DNA: TGTGCCAGCAGTCAGGAGGAAGAAGATACGCAGTATTTT; size: NA; D: NA; V: TRBV6-4; J: TRBJ2-3
CDR3: CASSFMQPYGYTF; DNA: TGTGCCAGCAGTTTTATGCAGCCTTATGGCTACACCTTC; size: NA; D: NA; V: TRBV12-3/TRBV12-4; J: TRBJ1-2
CDR3: CASSQGQGVGQPQHF; DNA: TGTGCCAGCAGCCAAGGGCAGGGGGTAGGGCAGCCCCAGCATTTT; size: NA; D: TRBD1; V: TRBV3-1/TRBV3-2; J: TRBJ1-5
CDR3: CASSLDRAVLYEQYF; DNA: TGTGCCAGCAGCTTAGATCGGGCAGTCTTGTACGAGCAGTACTTC; size: NA; D: NA; V: TRBV11-2; J: TRBJ2-7
CDR3: CASSPPGSPLHF; DNA: TGTGCCAGCAGCCCCCCCGGATCACCCCTCCACTTT; size: NA; D: NA; V: TRBV7-9; J: TRBJ1-6
CDR3: CASSQGAGEGNYGYTF; DNA: TGCGCCAGCAGTCAAGGAGCGGGGGAGGGGAACTATGGCTACACCTTC; size: once; D: NA; V: TRBV23-1; J: TRBJ1-2
CDR3: CATSSLASSRTDTQYF; DNA: TGTGCCACCAGCAGTCTCGCTAGTTCCAGGACAGATACGCAGTATTTT; size: NA; D: NA; V: TRBV15; J: TRBJ2-3
CDR3: CAWSVRGGAEAFF; DNA: TGTGCCTGGAGTGTACGCGGAGGCGCTGAAGCTTTCTTT; size: NA; D: NA; V: TRBV30; J: TRBJ1-1
CDR3: CASSLAGNEQYF; DNA: TGTGCCAGCAGCTTGGCGGGGAACGAGCAGTACTTC; size: NA; D: NA; V: TRBV5-4; J: TRBJ2-7
CDR3: CASSPGLAGADTQYF; DNA: TGTGCCAGCAGCCCGGGACTAGCGGGAGCCGATACGCAGTATTTT; size: NA; D: TRBD2; V: TRBV6-4; J: TRBJ2-3
CDR3: CSTRTGGDEQYF; DNA: TGCAGCACCCGGACAGGAGGCGACGAGCAGTACTTC; size: NA; D: TRBD1; V: TRBV29-1; J: TRBJ2-7
CDR3: CASNTGFTGYGYTF; DNA: TGTGCCAGCAATACAGGGTTTACGGGCTATGGCTACACCTTC; size: many; D: NA; V: TRBV6-5; J: TRBJ1-2
CDR3: CATAGLEGEQFF; DNA: TGTGCCACTGCGGGCCTAGAGGGTGAGCAGTTCTTC; size: NA; D: NA; V: TRBV10-3; J: TRBJ2-1
CDR3: CATSATSHEQFF; DNA: TGTGCCACCTCGGCAACTAGCCATGAGCAGTTCTTC; size: NA; D: NA; V: TRBV9; J: TRBJ2-1
CDR3: CASLEGGTEAFF; DNA: TGTGCTAGCCTGGAGGGAGGTACTGAAGCTTTCTTT; size: NA; D: NA; V: TRBV12-5; J: TRBJ1-1
CDR3: CASSRTGQSSYEQYF; DNA: TGTGCCAGCAGTCGGACAGGCCAAAGCTCCTACGAGCAGTACTTC; size: NA; D: TRBD1; V: TRBV7-2; J: TRBJ2-7
CDR3: CASRAGTGGSPLHF; DNA: TGTGCCAGCAGAGCGGGGACAGGGGGGTCACCCCTCCACTTT; size: NA; D: TRBD1; V: TRBV13; J: TRBJ1-6
CDR3: CASSEIRDTQYF; DNA: TGCGCCAGCAGTGAAATTAGAGATACGCAGTATTTT; size: NA; D: NA; V: TRBV10-1; J: TRBJ2-3
CDR3: CASSIGLAGDTQYF; DNA: TGTGCCAGTAGTATCGGACTAGCGGGAGATACGCAGTATTTT; size: NA; D: TRBD2; V: TRBV19; J: TRBJ2-3
CDR3: CAWSWTGGYTF; DNA: TGTGCCTGGAGCTGGACAGGTGGCTACACCTTC; size: NA; D: TRBD1; V: TRBV30; J: TRBJ1-2
CDR3: CASGIGTVQETQYF; DNA: TGCGCCAGCGGCATAGGGACGGTCCAAGAGACCCAGTACTTC; size: NA; D: NA; V: TRBV5-1; J: TRBJ2-5
CDR3: CASSLEGHQPQHF; DNA: TGCGCCAGCAGCTTGGAGGGGCATCAGCCCCAGCATTTT; size: NA; D: NA; V: TRBV5-1; J: TRBJ1-5
CDR3: CASSSGMGTEAFF; DNA: TGTGCCAGCAGCTCCGGTATGGGCACTGAAGCTTTCTTT; size: NA; D: NA; V: TRBV3-1/TRBV3-2; J: TRBJ1-1
CDR3: CASSGGGLFNEQFF; DNA: TGTGCCAGTAGTGGGGGGGGACTTTTCAATGAGCAGTTCTTC; size: NA; D: TRBD2; V: TRBV19; J: TRBJ2-1
CDR3: CASSISGTETQYF; DNA: TGTGCCAGTAGTATCAGCGGCACTGAGACCCAGTACTTC; size: NA; D: NA; V: TRBV19; J: TRBJ2-5
CDR3: CASRGGTSGSYEQFF; DNA: TGTGCCAGCAGGGGAGGGACTAGCGGGAGTTATGAGCAGTTCTTC; size: NA; D: TRBD2; V: TRBV2; J: TRBJ2-1
CDR3: CASSLGAGANVLTF; DNA: TGTGCCAGCAGTTTAGGAGCCGGGGCCAACGTCCTGACTTTC; size: few; D: NA; V: TRBV27; J: TRBJ2-6
CDR3: CATSRETGMNTEAFF; DNA: TGTGCCACCAGCAGAGAGACAGGCATGAACACTGAAGCTTTCTTT; size: NA; D: NA; V: TRBV15; J: TRBJ1-1
CDR3: CASSPSRLPNEKLFF; DNA: TGTGCCAGCAGCCCTAGTCGCCTTCCTAATGAAAAACTGTTTTTT; size: NA; D: NA; V: TRBV7-2; J: TRBJ1-4
CDR3: CAGSLGGNYGYTF; DNA: TGTGCCGGCAGTTTAGGGGGGAACTATGGCTACACCTTC; size: NA; D: NA; V: TRBV6-5; J: TRBJ1-2
CDR3: CSVRMEGTPGGTQYF; DNA: TGCAGCGTGCGGATGGAGGGGACCCCTGGGGGGACCCAGTACTTC; size: NA; D: NA; V: TRBV29-1; J: TRBJ2-5
CDR3: CASSLSRGGALPQHF; DNA: TGTGCCAGCAGCTTAAGTAGGGGCGGGGCACTGCCCCAGCATTTT; size: NA; D: NA; V: TRBV7-2; J: TRBJ1-5
CDR3: CASSPTGLEDEQYF; DNA: TGTGCCAGCTCACCGACGGGACTAGAGGACGAGCAGTACTTC; size: NA; D: TRBD2; V: TRBV18; J: TRBJ2-7
CDR3: CASSPPVGQDNEQFF; DNA: TGTGCCAGCTCACCACCTGTCGGACAGGACAATGAGCAGTTCTTC; size: NA; D: TRBD1; V: TRBV18; J: TRBJ2-1
CDR3: CASSQAGGGRNNEQFF; DNA: TGTGCCAGCAGCCAAGCGGGCGGCGGGAGGAACAATGAGCAGTTCTTC; size: NA; D: TRBD2; V: TRBV3-1/TRBV3-2; J: TRBJ2-1
CDR3: CASSPKGGVGDTQYF; DNA: TGTGCCAGCAGCCCCAAGGGGGGAGTGGGAGATACGCAGTATTTT; size: NA; D: NA; V: TRBV9; J: TRBJ2-3
CDR3: CASSEGLPGHGYEQYF; DNA: TGTGCCAGCAGCGAGGGGCTCCCAGGGCATGGCTACGAGCAGTACTTC; size: NA; D: NA; V: TRBV9; J: TRBJ2-7